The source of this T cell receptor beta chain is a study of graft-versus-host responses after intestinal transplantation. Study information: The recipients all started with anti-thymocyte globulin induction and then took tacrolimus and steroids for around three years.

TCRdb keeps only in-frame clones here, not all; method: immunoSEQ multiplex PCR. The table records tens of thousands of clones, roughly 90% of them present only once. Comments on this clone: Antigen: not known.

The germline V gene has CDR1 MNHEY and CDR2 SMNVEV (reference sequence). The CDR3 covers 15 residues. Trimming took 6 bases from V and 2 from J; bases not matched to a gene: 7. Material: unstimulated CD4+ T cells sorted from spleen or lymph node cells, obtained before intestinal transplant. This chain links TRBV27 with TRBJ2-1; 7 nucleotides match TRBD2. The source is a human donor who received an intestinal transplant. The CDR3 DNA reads TGTGCCAGCAGGGTACTAGCGAGGCCCTACAATGAGCAGTTCTTC. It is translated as CASRVLARPYNEQFF.